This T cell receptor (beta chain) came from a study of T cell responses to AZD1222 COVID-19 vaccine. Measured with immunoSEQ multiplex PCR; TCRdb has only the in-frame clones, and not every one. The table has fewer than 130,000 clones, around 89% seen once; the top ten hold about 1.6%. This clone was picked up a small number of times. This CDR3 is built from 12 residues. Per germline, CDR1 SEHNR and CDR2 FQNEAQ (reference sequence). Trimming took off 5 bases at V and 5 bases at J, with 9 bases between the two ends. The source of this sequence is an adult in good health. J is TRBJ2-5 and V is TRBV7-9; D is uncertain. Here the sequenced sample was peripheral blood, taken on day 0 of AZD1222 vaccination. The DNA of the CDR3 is TGTGCCAGCAGCCTGGTTCTGGAGACCCAGTACTTC. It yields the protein CASSLVLETQYF.